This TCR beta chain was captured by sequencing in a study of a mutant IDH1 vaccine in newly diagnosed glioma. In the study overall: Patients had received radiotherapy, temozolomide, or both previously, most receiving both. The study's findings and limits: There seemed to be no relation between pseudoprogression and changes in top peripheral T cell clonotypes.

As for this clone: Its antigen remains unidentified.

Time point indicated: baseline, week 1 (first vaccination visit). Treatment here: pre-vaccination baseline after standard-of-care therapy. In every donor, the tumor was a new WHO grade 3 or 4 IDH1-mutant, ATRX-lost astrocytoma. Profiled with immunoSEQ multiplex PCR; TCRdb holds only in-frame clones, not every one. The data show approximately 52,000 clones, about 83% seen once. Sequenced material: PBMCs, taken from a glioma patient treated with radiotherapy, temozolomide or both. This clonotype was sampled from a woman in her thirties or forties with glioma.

In DNA, the CDR3 is TGCAGTGCCTCTTTTGCAGATACGCAGTATTTT. Its translation is CSASFADTQYF. The V call is TRBV20-1, the J call TRBJ2-3; no firm D call. The CDR3 is 11 residues long. The germline gives CDR1 DFQATT, CDR2 SNEGSKA (reference sequence). The V gene lost 6 bases and the J gene lost 4 bases, with 8 bases spanning the gap.